This TCR beta chain was sequenced during a study of blood T cell repertoires in COVID-19. Study as a whole: Sites in the United States, Italy and Spain provided acute and convalescent COVID-19 samples.

Using immunoSEQ multiplex PCR, the repertoire was profiled, and TCRdb retains in-frame clones only, with some absent. Of about 290,000 clones in the sample, around 86% were seen once. The CDR3 is 15 amino acids. With 7 bases clipped from V and 4 bases from J, the junction kept 10 bases outside the gene matches. Germline V lookup: CDR1 MNHEY, CDR2 SMNVEV (reference sequence). The TCR originated in a woman aged 40 to 49 who had recovered from COVID-19. V is TRBV27 and J is TRBJ2-1, with 7 bases identical to TRBD2. What was sequenced was peripheral blood. The CDR3 nucleotides read TGTGCCAGCATGCTACGGGAGGCCCGTTACAATGAGCAGTTCTTC. It specifies CASMLREARYNEQFF.